A single sample gave rise to the 27 T cell receptor beta chains below, sequenced in a study of PD-L1 blockade in urothelial cancer. Time point denoted: pretreatment peripheral blood. Clones were sequenced by immunoSEQ multiplex PCR, and TCRdb holds only the in-frame ones, with some missing. The sample yields 50,000 to 65,000 clones, approximately 81% seen once. The material sequenced was PBMCs, taken around atezolizumab (anti-PD-L1) treatment. These receptors were collected from a man in his 70s with urothelial cancer.

This clone was counted a single time. The rearrangement uses TRBV5-1 and TRBJ1-2; 8 bases fit TRBD1. The V segment lost 2 bases and the J segment 7 bases; nucleotides outside the gene matches: 4. This CDR3 has 13 amino acids. Looked up from germline, CDR1 is SGHRS and CDR2 is YFSETQ. CDR3 protein: CASSFAQGAGYTF. The CDR3 region has the DNA TGCGCCAGCAGCTTCGCCCAGGGGGCTGGCTACACCTTC.

The chain has TRBV5-5 and TRBJ1-3, with TRBD1 matching 7 bases. The CDR3 contains 15 residues. V shed 2 bases and J 2 bases; nucleotides not matched to a gene: 4. The germline V gene has CDR1 SGHKS and CDR2 YYEKEE (reference sequence). CDR3 coding DNA: TGTGCCAGCAGCTTTCTCGACAGGGCTGGAAACACCATATATTTT. Protein sequence: CASSFLDRAGNTIYF.

V usage is TRBV30 and J usage is TRBJ2-7; 9 bases fit TRBD1. This CDR3 is built from 13 residues. Germline values: CDR1 GTSNPN, CDR2 SVGIG (reference sequence). V was clipped by 2 bases and J by 5 bases; unmatched bases: 4. The CDR3 spells CAWSKGQGNEQYF. For the CDR3, the DNA is TGTGCCTGGAGTAAGGGACAGGGCAACGAGCAGTACTTC.

V is TRBV7-9 and J is TRBJ2-7, with a possible D match to TRBD2 (5 bases). The germline V gene has CDR1 SEHNR and CDR2 FQNEAQ (reference sequence). The V gene lost 1 base and the J gene lost 2 bases, with 6 bases spanning the gap. The CDR3 loop spans 13 amino acids. This CDR3 reads CASSLDGTYEQYF. CDR3 sequence (DNA): TGTGCCAGCAGCTTAGACGGGACCTACGAGCAGTACTTC.

This clone was detected only a few times. The gene calls are TRBV5-1 and TRBJ1-1; 8 bases agree with TRBD1. Germline V CDR1 and CDR2: SGHRS, YFSETQ. The ends lost 0 bases at V and 6 bases at J; junction bases unmatched: 4. The CDR3 totals 14 residues. The CDR3, as DNA: TGCGCCAGCAGCTTGGCACAGGGGGTTCCTGAAGCTTTCTTT. As protein: CASSLAQGVPEAFF.

The chain carries TRBV30 and TRBJ2-1, with TRBD2 as a possible D gene (5 bases). V was pared by 7 bases and J by 0 bases, with 13 bases between. Germline CDR1 GTSNPN, CDR2 SVGIG (reference sequence). This CDR3 has 14 residues. CDR3 sequence (DNA): TGTGCCTCCTCATCTCGGGGCTCCTACAATGAGCAGTTCTTC. This translates into CASSSRGSYNEQFF. The whole variable domain, remainder taken from reference TRBV30 and TRBJ2-1, is SQTIHQWPATLVQPVGSPLSLECTVEGTSNPNLYWYRQAAGRGLQLLFYSVGIGQISSEVPQNLSASRPQDRQFILSSKKLLLSDSGFYLCASSSRGSYNEQFFGPGTRLTVL.

V is TRBV10-3 and J is TRBJ2-7, with 10 positions matching TRBD1. The germline V gene encodes CDR1 ENHRY and CDR2 SYGVKD. CDR3 length: 13 residues. V lost 4 bases and J lost 3; bases outside the gene matches: 0. The CDR3 region is CAISGDRGYEQYF. The CDR3 DNA is TGTGCCATCAGTGGGGACAGGGGCTACGAGCAGTACTTC.

The chain is built from TRBV7-9 and TRBJ2-7; 15 nucleotides align to TRBD2. The V gene end was trimmed by 2 bases and the J gene end by 4 bases; junction bases not matched to a gene: 6. This CDR3 spans 17 amino acids. Germline loops: CDR1 SEHNR, CDR2 FQNEAQ (reference sequence). The CDR3 coding sequence is TGTGCCAGCAGCTTACTGGGACTAGCGGGAGGATTATACGAGCAGTACTTC. This sequence encodes CASSLLGLAGGLYEQYF.

This sequence joins TRBV19 and TRBJ2-5; 14 bases agree with TRBD2. CDR1 and CDR2 (germline): LNHDA, SQIVND (reference sequence). V shed 4 bases and J 5 bases; nucleotides not matched to a gene: 9. The CDR3 has 17 amino acids. Here the CDR3 reads CASSKGLAGVRDETQYF. The CDR3 nucleotides read TGTGCCAGTAGTAAGGGACTAGCGGGAGTTCGGGACGAGACCCAGTACTTC.

The rearrangement joins TRBV6-1 to TRBJ2-1; 7 nucleotides line up with TRBD1. CDR1 and CDR2 from the germline V gene are MNHNS and SASEGT. J was trimmed by 4 bases and V by 5 bases; bases with no gene match: 2. The CDR3 spans 13 residues. The CDR3 loop reads CASSRTGYNEQFF. In nucleotides, the CDR3 is TGTGCCAGCAGTAGGACAGGTTACAATGAGCAGTTCTTC.

V and J are TRBV7-8 and TRBJ2-7; TRBD1 is a possible D gene (5 bases). The V end lost 5 bases, the J end lost 3 bases, and 11 bases lay between the germline ends. Germline V CDR1 and CDR2: SGHVS, FQNEAQ. The CDR3 has 13 residues. The CDR3 loop reads CASSPGQYYEQYF. The CDR3 DNA sequence: TGTGCCAGCAGCCCAGGACAATACTACGAGCAGTACTTC.

The genes are TRBV5-1 and TRBJ2-7, with TRBD1 as a possible D gene (6 bases). Germline V lookup: CDR1 SGHRS, CDR2 YFSETQ. Between the trimmed V and J ends, which lost 0 bases and 1 base, there was a span of 8 bases. The CDR3 loop spans 14 amino acids. CDR3 nucleotide sequence: TGCGCCAGCAGCTTGGGACAGGTTTCCTACGAGCAGTACTTC. Its protein is CASSLGQVSYEQYF.

This clone was seen just once. The gene calls are TRBV19 and TRBJ1-1; a weak D match, TRBD1 (5 bases). Germline V gene sequence: CDR1 LNHDA, CDR2 SQIVND (reference sequence). The CDR3 has 14 amino acids. V lost 3 bases and J lost 6, with 14 bases in between. The DNA of the CDR3 is TGTGCCAGTAGTATGAGGAGGGGCTCACCTGAAGCTTTCTTT. It is translated as CASSMRRGSPEAFF.

This chain uses TRBV19 with TRBJ2-2, with D possibly being TRBD1 (5 bases). The CDR3 is 16 amino acids. From germline, CDR1 is LNHDA and CDR2 SQIVND (reference sequence). Trimming removed 0 bases from V and 2 bases from J, with 10 bases in between. CDR3 in amino acids: CASSIDQGVNTGELFF. The CDR3 nucleotides are TGTGCCAGTAGTATAGATCAGGGCGTTAACACCGGGGAGCTGTTTTTT.

This rearrangement joins TRBV2 to TRBJ2-3; 12 nucleotides line up with TRBD2. CDR3 length equals 18 residues. The V gene end was trimmed by 6 bases and the J gene end by 1 base; junction bases not matched to a gene: 11. Germline CDR1 is SNHLY and CDR2 is FYNNEI. Written as DNA, the CDR3 is TGTGCCAGCAGCAGCGGGACTAGCGGGTCGCACGGCACAGATACGCAGTATTTT. This translates into CASSSGTSGSHGTDTQYF.

The CDR3 reads CASMRLADNEQFF. The CDR3 nucleotides are TGTGCCAGCATGAGACTAGCGGACAATGAGCAGTTCTTC. The chain links TRBV2 to TRBJ2-1, with 9 positions matching TRBD2. The trim removed 7 bases at V and 5 bases at J, leaving 3 bases unmatched. CDR3 length: 13 residues. Germline-derived CDR1 and CDR2 are SNHLY and FYNNEI.

The chain links TRBV19 to TRBJ2-1; 7 nucleotides match TRBD1. The germline gives CDR1 LNHDA, CDR2 SQIVND (reference sequence). This CDR3 has 16 residues. J lost 4 bases, V lost 6 bases, and 12 bases had no gene match. CDR3 protein: CASRRSGTEYYNEQFF. As DNA, the CDR3 is TGTGCCAGTAGGAGGTCCGGGACAGAATATTACAATGAGCAGTTCTTC.

This chain connects TRBV11-3 to TRBJ2-5, with D possibly TRBD1 on 6 matching bases. The CDR3 spans 13 residues. The V gene lost 4 bases and the J gene lost 2 bases, with 8 bases spanning the gap. Germline loops: CDR1 SGHNT, CDR2 YENEEA. This chain's CDR3 is CASSSGQQETQYF. CDR3 DNA sequence: TGTGCCAGCAGCTCCGGACAGCAAGAGACCCAGTACTTC. The full variable domain, with the rest looked up from reference TRBV11-3 and TRBJ2-5, is EAGVVQSPRYKIIEKKQPVAFWCNPISGHNTLYWYLQNLGQGPELLIRYENEEAVDDSQLPKDRFSAERLKGVDSTLKIQPAELGDSAVYLCASSSGQQETQYFGPGTRLLVL.

V is TRBV10-2 and J is TRBJ2-7, with a tentative D call TRBD1 (6 bases). The V end lost 6 bases, the J end lost 3 bases, and 12 bases lay between the germline ends. Looked up from germline, CDR1 is WSHSY and CDR2 is SAAADI. This CDR3 region has 13 residues. DNA for the CDR3: TGCGCCAGCAGCTCCTCCAGGGGCTACGAGCAGTACTTC. As protein: CASSSSRGYEQYF.

The chain is built from TRBV29-1 and TRBJ2-3; TRBD2 aligns across 14 bases. With 6 bases clipped from V and 1 base from J, the junction kept 9 bases outside the gene matches. The CDR3 is 17 residues long. Germline-derived CDR1 and CDR2 are SQVTM and ANQGSEA. Written as DNA, the CDR3 is TGCAGCGTAACCGGGACTAGCGGGAGTTTGGGCACAGATACGCAGTATTTT. Residues: CSVTGTSGSLGTDTQYF.

The chain couples TRBV5-6 to TRBJ1-5, with a possible D match to TRBD1 (6 bases). This CDR3 is built from 14 residues. Germline assignment: CDR1 SGHDT and CDR2 YYEEEE. The ends were cut back, 2 bases at V and 4 bases at J, with 10 bases in the middle. In DNA, the CDR3 is TGTGCCAGCAGCTTCTCGACAGGTAATCAGCCCCAGCATTTT. Its translation: CASSFSTGNQPQHF.

V and J are TRBV19 and TRBJ1-1; perhaps TRBD1 as D (5 bases). The germline gives CDR1 LNHDA, CDR2 SQIVND (reference sequence). V dropped 5 bases and J dropped 1 base, with 20 bases sitting between them. This CDR3 has 17 amino acids. CDR3 sequence: CASSVGTSFAANTEAFF. The CDR3 DNA is TGTGCCAGTAGTGTCGGGACTTCCTTCGCCGCGAACACTGAAGCTTTCTTT.

This chain joins TRBV13 and TRBJ2-5; the match to TRBD2 covers 9 bases. Germline V lookup: CDR1 PRHDT, CDR2 FYEKMQ (reference sequence). V trimming: 5 bases; J trimming: 5 bases; junction bases outside the gene matches: 18. This CDR3 region has 18 residues. For the CDR3, the DNA is TGTGCCAGCAGCCGCCGATTTGTTAGCGGGAGCAACGAGGAGACCCAGTACTTC. Translating gives CASSRRFVSGSNEETQYF.

The V call is TRBV6-6, the J call TRBJ1-1, with D possibly matching TRBD1 (6 bases). Germline lookup yields CDR1 MNHNY and CDR2 SVGAGI (reference sequence). The V end was cut by 4 bases, the J end by 4 bases, with 10 bases between. The CDR3 consists of 13 residues. CDR3 sequence (DNA): TGTGCCAGCAGTTCAGGGGCCGGCACTGAAGCTTTCTTT. Protein: CASSSGAGTEAFF.

The genes are TRBV29-1 and TRBJ2-5; 7 positions agree with TRBD2. Germline CDR1 reads SQVTM; CDR2 reads ANQGSEA. The CDR3 spans 13 residues. Trimming removed 0 bases from V and 3 bases from J; junction bases left unmatched: 1. Here the CDR3 DNA reads TGCAGCGTTGAAGAGGGAGGGAAAGAGACCCAGTACTTC. Its protein is CSVEEGGKETQYF.

The chain combines TRBV5-6 with TRBJ2-7; 7 nucleotides line up with TRBD1. The CDR3 consists of 13 residues. Germline V lookup: CDR1 SGHDT, CDR2 YYEEEE. The V and J ends lost 2 bases and 3 bases, in that order; junction bases with no gene match: 2. The CDR3 region has the DNA TGTGCCAGCAGCTTCCGGGACAGCTACGAGCAGTACTTC. It yields the protein CASSFRDSYEQYF.

Only one count was recorded for this clone. The J gene is TRBJ1-4, the V gene TRBV19; D may be TRBD1 (6 bases). Per germline, CDR1 LNHDA and CDR2 SQIVND (reference sequence). The CDR3 is made up of 17 amino acids. V lost 5 bases, J lost 0 bases, and 16 bases lay in between. CDR3 loop: CASSLPGHPATNEKLFF. CDR3 nucleotide sequence: TGTGCCAGTAGTTTGCCGGGACATCCTGCAACTAATGAAAAACTGTTTTTT.